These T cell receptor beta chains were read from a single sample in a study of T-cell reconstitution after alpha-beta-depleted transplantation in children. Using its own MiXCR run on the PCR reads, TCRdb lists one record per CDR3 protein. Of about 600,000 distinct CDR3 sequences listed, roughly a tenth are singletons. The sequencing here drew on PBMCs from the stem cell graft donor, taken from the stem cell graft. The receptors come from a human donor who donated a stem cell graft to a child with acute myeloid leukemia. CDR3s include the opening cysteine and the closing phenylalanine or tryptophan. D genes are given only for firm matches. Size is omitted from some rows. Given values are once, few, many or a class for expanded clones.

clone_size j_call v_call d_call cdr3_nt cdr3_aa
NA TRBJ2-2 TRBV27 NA TGTGCCAGCAGTTCCCCCCCTGCGCGCACCGGGGAGCTGTTTTTT CASSSPPARTGELFF
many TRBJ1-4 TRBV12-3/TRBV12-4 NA TGTGCCAGCAGTTTGGGGCAGGGGAGTGAAAAACTGTTTTTT CASSLGQGSEKLFF
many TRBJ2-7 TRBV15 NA TGTGCCACCAGCAGAGATGAGGTCTACGAGCAGTACTTC CATSRDEVYEQYF
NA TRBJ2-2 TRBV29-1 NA TGCAGCGCTGGCCCTCAGCGGAACACCGGGGAGCTGTTTTTT CSAGPQRNTGELFF
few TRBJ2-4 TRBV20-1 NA TGCAGTGCTAGGCCAGCAGCCAAAAACATTCAGTACTTC CSARPAAKNIQYF
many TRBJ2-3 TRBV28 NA TGTGCCAGCAGTTTACTCCCTTTTTCCGGCGCTAGCACAGATACGCAGTATTTT CASSLLPFSGASTDTQYF
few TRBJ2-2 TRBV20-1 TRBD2 TGCAGTGCTACCCTAGCGGGAGTCCGGAACACCGGGGAGCTGTTTTTT CSATLAGVRNTGELFF
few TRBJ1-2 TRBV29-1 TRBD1 TGCAGCGTTGAAGGTCAGGGACAGTCTTCTAACTATGGCTACACCTTC CSVEGQGQSSNYGYTF
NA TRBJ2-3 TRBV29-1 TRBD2 TGCAGCGTCGAAAGGGGGACTAGCGGCTATACGCAGTATTTT CSVERGTSGYTQYF
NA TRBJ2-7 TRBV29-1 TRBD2 TGCAGCGTTGGGAGCGGGGGCGAGCAGTACTTC CSVGSGGEQYF
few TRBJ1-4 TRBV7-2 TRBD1 TGTGCCAGCAGCTTGGGTTCTCGGACAGGGGGTGAAAAACTGTTTTTT CASSLGSRTGGEKLFF
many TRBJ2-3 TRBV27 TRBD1 TGTGCCAGCAGTTTAATCCGACAGGGCCTGGGGGATACGCAGTATTTT CASSLIRQGLGDTQYF
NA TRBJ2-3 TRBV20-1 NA TGCAGTGCCTCAAACCCCTGGACTAGCACAGATACGCAGTATTTT CSASNPWTSTDTQYF
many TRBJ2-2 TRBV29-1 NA TGCAGCGTTGAAGGGGGGGATCTCACCGGGGAGCTGTTTTTT CSVEGGDLTGELFF
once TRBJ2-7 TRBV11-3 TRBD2 TGTGCCAGCAGCTTCCTTAGCGGGAGGGATGACTACGAGCAGTACTTC CASSFLSGRDDYEQYF
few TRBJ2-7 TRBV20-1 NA TGCAGTGCTTCCCCCCGGGTACCTTCACGTACGTACGAGCAGTACTTC CSASPRVPSRTYEQYF
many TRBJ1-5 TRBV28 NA TGTGCCAGCAGTTTAAGGCATCAGCCCCAGCATTTT CASSLRHQPQHF
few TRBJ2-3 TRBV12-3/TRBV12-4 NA TGTGCCAGCAGATTCTGGGCAGATACGCAGTATTTT CASRFWADTQYF
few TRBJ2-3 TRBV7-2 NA TGTGCCGGGGGAAGGGGCCGCACAGATACGCAGTATTTT CAGGRGRTDTQYF
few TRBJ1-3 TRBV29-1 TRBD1 TGCAGCGTAACCGGGACAGGCCTTCTCTCTGGAAACACCATATATTTT CSVTGTGLLSGNTIYF
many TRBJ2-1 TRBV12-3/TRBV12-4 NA TGTGCCAGCAGTGTAGGGGGGAGCTCCTACAATGAGCAGTTCTTC CASSVGGSSYNEQFF
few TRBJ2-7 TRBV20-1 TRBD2 TGCAGTGCTAGAGATCTCCACCCTCCTGCGGGAGATTGGTACGAGCAGTACTTC CSARDLHPPAGDWYEQYF
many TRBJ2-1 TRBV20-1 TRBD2 TGCAGTGCTAGGGGACTAGCGGGGGTCTACAATGAGCAGTTCTTC CSARGLAGVYNEQFF
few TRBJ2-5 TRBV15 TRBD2 TGTGCCACCAGCGGGGTAGGCCTTTCTAGCGGATCCCAAGAGACCCAGTACTTC CATSGVGLSSGSQETQYF
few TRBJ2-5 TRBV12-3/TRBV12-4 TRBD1 TGTGCCAGCAGTTCCCTTTGGGGACAGCAAGAGACCCAGTACTTC CASSSLWGQQETQYF
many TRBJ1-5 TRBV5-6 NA TGTGCCAGCAGCTTGTGGTCGATAGCCGGTCAGCCCCAGCATTTT CASSLWSIAGQPQHF
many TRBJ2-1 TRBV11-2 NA TGTGCCAGCACCCCGGGACTCAACGTTAACAATGAGCAGTTCTTC CASTPGLNVNNEQFF
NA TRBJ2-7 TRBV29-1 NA TGCAGCGTTGGGGGACGGCAGACCCGGAGGAACGAGCAGTACTTC CSVGGRQTRRNEQYF
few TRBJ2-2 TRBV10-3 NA TGTGCCATCAGTGAGTCATTAAACACCGGGGAGCTGTTTTTT CAISESLNTGELFF
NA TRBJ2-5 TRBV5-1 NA TGCGCCAGCGGACACAGCCAAGAGACCCAGTACTTC CASGHSQETQYF
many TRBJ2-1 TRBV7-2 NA TGTGCCAGCAGCTCAAGACAGGTCCGCTACAATGAGCAGTTCTTC CASSSRQVRYNEQFF
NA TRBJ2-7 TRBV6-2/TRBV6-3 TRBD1 TGTGCCAGCAGTTACCCAGGGACAGGGCGGGAGCAGTACTTC CASSYPGTGREQYF
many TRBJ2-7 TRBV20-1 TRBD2 TGCAGTGCTAGTCCCCCTCGGACTAGCGGGAGCTACGAGCAGTACTTC CSASPPRTSGSYEQYF
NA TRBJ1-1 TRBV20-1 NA TGCAGTGCTAGCCCCGGGGGGTGGACTGAAGCTTTCTTT CSASPGGWTEAFF
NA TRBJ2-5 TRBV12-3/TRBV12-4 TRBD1 TGTGCCAGCAGTTTGGGGGGACAGGGGAAGACCCAGTACTTC CASSLGGQGKTQYF
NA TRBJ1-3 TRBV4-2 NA TGTGCCAGCAGCCAACCCCTTGTGGGGGGAAGCAGAAACACCATATATTTT CASSQPLVGGSRNTIYF
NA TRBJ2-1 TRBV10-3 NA TGTGCCATCAGTGAGTCGTACAGGGCTTACAATGAGCAGTTCTTC CAISESYRAYNEQFF
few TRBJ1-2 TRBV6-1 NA TGTGCCAGCAGTGGAGATTTGCGGGGCTACACCTTC CASSGDLRGYTF
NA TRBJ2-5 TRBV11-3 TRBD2 TGTGCCAGCAGCTTAGAAGGACTAGCGGGAGGACAAGAGACCCAGTACTTC CASSLEGLAGGQETQYF
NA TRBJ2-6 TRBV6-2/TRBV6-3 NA TGTGCCAGCAGTTACCTGCAAGGTGGGGCCAACGTCCTGACTTTC CASSYLQGGANVLTF
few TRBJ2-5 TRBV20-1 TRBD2 TGCAGTGCTAGGCCAAGACCCACTTTTCGGGAGGGCCCCGAGACCCAGTACTTC CSARPRPTFREGPETQYF
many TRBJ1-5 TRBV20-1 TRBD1 TGCAGTGCTTGCGGACAGGGCAGGATCAATCAGCCCCAGCATTTT CSACGQGRINQPQHF
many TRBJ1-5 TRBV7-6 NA TGTGCCAGCAGCTTAGGGCACGGCGGCAATCAGCCCCAGCATTTT CASSLGHGGNQPQHF
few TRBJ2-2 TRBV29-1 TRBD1 TGCAGCGTACGGGACAGGGAAGAAACCGGGGAGCTGTTTTTT CSVRDREETGELFF
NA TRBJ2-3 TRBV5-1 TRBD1 TGCGCCAGCAGTCAAGGTCAGGGGGCGCCGACAGATACGCAGTATTTT CASSQGQGAPTDTQYF
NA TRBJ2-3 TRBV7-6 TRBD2 TGTGCCAGCAACCCTAGCGGGGTCACAGATACGCAGTATTTT CASNPSGVTDTQYF
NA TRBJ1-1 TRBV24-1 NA TGTGCCACCAGTGATTCCCTGACAGGACCAACTGAAGCTTTCTTT CATSDSLTGPTEAFF